The T cell receptor (beta chain) under discussion was sequenced for a study of cytomegalovirus exposure and HLA in healthy donors. General study points: TCR sequences were mostly rare, though some public TCRs occurred in many donors.

As to this clone: Its specificity is not known.

Germline CDR1 reads SQVTM; CDR2 reads ANQGSEA. V dropped 4 bases and J dropped 0 bases, with 6 bases sitting between them. The CDR3 totals 12 residues. The repertoire was sequenced with immunoSEQ multiplex PCR; TCRdb's copy has only in-frame clones and lacks some. This table has nearly 200,000 clones, around 83% appearing once. Sequenced material: PBMCs. The TCR sequence derives from a woman aged 25 to 39 in good health and CMV-seropositive. The rearrangement links TRBV29-1 to TRBJ1-1; no clear D. The CDR3 coding sequence is TGCAGCGTTGCGCGCATGAACACTGAAGCTTTCTTT. It translates to CSVARMNTEAFF.